This TCR beta chain was sequenced in a study of shared clonotypes between healthy human individuals (dated by TCRdb to 2019 to 2021). As for the study more broadly: The cohort included a few men and a couple of women between 18 and 49 years of age. Different laboratories and diverse techniques were used to prepare libraries and sequence TCR repertoires, to increase sequencing depth and limit assay-specific biases. Between about 0.8 and 8.9 billion PBMCs per donor were obtained by leukapheresis. To estimate repertoire size and how much clonotypes are shared between individuals, the study performed deep sequencing of blood TCR repertoires from 4 to 6 healthy adults. Per donor, three plates each were used for CD4 naive and CD4 memory, two for CD8 naive, and one for CD8 memory.

Using the deep immunoSEQ assay, TCR CDR3 regions were amplified from genomic DNA by multiplex PCR. Extracted genomic DNA from each cell subset was spread evenly across all wells of several immunoSEQ 96-well plates, with each plate serving as a replicate. For sorted subsets, approximately 200 ng of genomic DNA, equivalent to tens of thousands of T cell genomes, went into each replicate PCR. Purified libraries were measured with a Qubit 3.0 fluorometer, size-checked on a Bioanalyzer 2100, and measured again with the KAPA Library Quantification kit. Each immunoSEQ 96-well plate was sequenced on its own single-read 150-cycle Illumina NextSeq 550 flow cell. The original pipeline was this. Because only junctional sequences without quality scores were contained in the immunoSEQ output, filtering matching that applied to full-length reads could not be performed. Sequences were annotated with PyIR, a Python wrapper for IgBLAST v1.9, using IMGT germline references to assign V/J genes and CDR3. Any read was removed if the V/J assignment was weak (E-value above 1e-6), the CDR3 was missing, or the read contained stop codons, out-of-frame junctions, or ambiguous translated residues. V3J clonotypes were defined by identical inferred V gene, J gene, and CDR3 amino acid sequence. Percentage overlap between repertoires was calculated by dividing the number of shared unique clonotypes by the size of the smaller repertoire. Three approaches were used to assess repertoire richness: RTK rarefaction, the Chao1 estimator, and Recon v2.1 estimates of unobserved clonotypes. For all TCRbeta clonotypes obtained by the gDNA method from a handful of donors, generation probabilities were computed with OLGA. This immuneACCESS table, as held by TCRdb, lists in-frame sequences with V and J called but not all clones. Of the missing ones, under half trace to an unresolved V gene in checked studies; the others have no known cause. That table furnishes V, J and clone size, whereas the DNA furnished D and trimming. The sample table lists roughly 1.4 million clones, 98% to 99% of them with a count of one. The top ten constitute approximately 0.38% of the sample.

Regarding this clone: Its antigen is unknown. The sample holds no much larger clone one base away, and base qualities are not on file.

The donors were healthy, HIV-negative adults who had no recently reported acute infections or vaccinations. Only Caucasian adults living in Nashville, Tennessee, USA were represented among the donors. CD4+ T cells were enriched by magnetic negative selection, after which naive cells were positively selected on CD45RA and the negative fraction was taken as the memory subset. After blood collection by leukapheresis, PBMCs were isolated using Ficoll-Histopaque density gradient centrifugation and then cryopreserved in the vapor phase of liquid nitrogen. Purity and quantity of every magnetically sorted T cell population were checked by analytical flow cytometry. Genomic DNA was isolated from each sorted fraction and quantified by UV absorbance on a Nanodrop 2000c. The trim is 5 bases for V and 0 bases for J, with a gap of 15 bases between the germline ends. CDR1 SGHNT and CDR2 YYREEE are derived from the germline V gene (reference sequence). Including cysteine and phenylalanine, the CDR3 has 15 amino acids. Only the CDR3 portion is preserved as DNA: 45 bases, with reading frame beginning at the first base.

What the research found in general, with its limitations: Clonotypes shared by all four sorted-subset donors showed higher generation probabilities than non-shared clonotypes. Pairwise subsampling led to the expectation that sequencing depth would affect the degree of clonotype sharing among donors. Sampling was limited to blood, and TCR repertoires in tissue likely differ from TCR repertoires in blood. Naive subsets generally had larger estimated clonotype richness than memory subsets. Across a few donors, roughly 5.1% of naive CD4, 3.5% of naive CD8, approximately 2.5% of memory CD4, and around 0.4% of memory CD8 clonotypes were shared. Incomplete sequencing was indicated by rarefaction of sorted-subset datasets, despite the large sequencing depth. The small number of donors limited the genetic and exposure-history diversity represented.

This clonotype was sampled from a man between 25 and 39 years old in good health. The specimen was naive CD4+ T cells sorted from blood. This sample's cell subset or site label indicates: CD45RA+ positively selected. The chain was built from TRBV5-4 and TRBJ2-7; TRBD2 could be the D gene, as 5 bases match. In nucleotide form, the sequence is TGTGCCAGCAGGCCTATGAGGGAGAGCTCCTACGAGCAGTACTTC. Its protein is CASRPMRESSYEQYF.